These T cell receptor beta chains were read from a single sample in a study of early stage breast cancer tumors. Measured with immunoSEQ multiplex PCR; TCRdb has only the in-frame clones, and not every one. The sample lists around 71,000 clones; 79% were seen once. Sequenced material: blood. These receptors were taken from a person between 55 and 70 years old with breast cancer. CDR3s include the opening cysteine and the closing phenylalanine or tryptophan. The D gene is left open where the match is weak. Clone size, where shown, is once, few, many, or a class for clones that have expanded.

D	size	V	J	CDR3	DNA
NA	NA	TRBV5-6	TRBJ1-1	CASSLRGGVTEAFF	TGTGCCAGCAGCCTCAGGGGAGGGGTCACTGAAGCTTTCTTT
TRBD1	NA	TRBV7-9	TRBJ2-7	CASSRGQGAYEQYF	TGTGCCAGCAGCCGGGGACAGGGGGCCTACGAGCAGTACTTC
TRBD1	NA	TRBV5-4	TRBJ1-6	CASSLAKTGRDSPLHF	TGTGCCAGCAGCTTGGCGAAGACAGGGCGTGACTCACCCCTCCACTTT
NA	NA	TRBV19	TRBJ2-7	CASTSPGHGGEQYF	TGTGCCAGTACTTCCCCCGGACACGGCGGAGAGCAGTACTTC
TRBD1	NA	TRBV19	TRBJ1-4	CASSPRTGEGEKLFF	TGTGCCAGTAGTCCAAGGACAGGGGAAGGTGAAAAACTGTTTTTT
TRBD1	NA	TRBV29-1	TRBJ2-7	CSVEQGAGEQYF	TGCAGCGTTGAGCAGGGGGCGGGGGAGCAGTACTTC
NA	once	TRBV2	TRBJ2-3	CASSLSPKTDTQYF	TGTGCCAGCAGCCTCTCCCCAAAGACAGATACGCAGTATTTT
NA	few	TRBV28	TRBJ2-7	CASTVSRRTLLYEQYF	TGTGCCAGCACAGTTTCCAGACGGACTCTCCTTTACGAGCAGTACTTC
NA	NA	TRBV27	TRBJ1-4	CASSLGGEKLFF	TGTGCCAGCAGTTTAGGGGGGGAAAAACTGTTTTTT
TRBD1	once	TRBV5-1	TRBJ1-1	CASSTGQGSTEAFF	TGCGCCAGCAGCACGGGACAGGGGAGCACTGAAGCTTTCTTT
TRBD1	NA	TRBV30	TRBJ1-2	CAGGTYRGGMGYGYTF	TGTGCCGGAGGGACCTACAGGGGTGGGATGGGCTATGGCTACACCTTC
TRBD2	NA	TRBV9	TRBJ2-1	CASSAGSGMYDEQFF	TGTGCCAGCAGCGCAGGGAGCGGGATGTACGATGAGCAGTTCTTC
NA	NA	TRBV29-1	TRBJ2-7	CSVEGTPSYEQYF	TGCAGCGTTGAAGGGACACCCTCCTACGAGCAGTACTTC
NA	NA	TRBV9	TRBJ1-1	CASSVAPAGTNTEAFF	TGTGCCAGCAGCGTAGCCCCCGCGGGTACGAACACTGAAGCTTTCTTT
NA	NA	TRBV27	TRBJ2-2	CASTLAGTGELFF	TGTGCCAGCACCCTCGCGGGCACCGGGGAGCTGTTTTTT
TRBD1	NA	TRBV4-3	TRBJ2-3	CASSQATGTTDTQYF	TGCGCCAGCAGCCAAGCGACAGGGACCACAGATACGCAGTATTTT
TRBD1	NA	TRBV7-8	TRBJ2-7	CASSLRRQGLHEQYF	TGTGCCAGCAGCTTAAGGAGACAGGGTTTACACGAGCAGTACTTC
NA	NA	TRBV5-6	TRBJ2-5	CASSFSSNPQGTQYF	TGTGCCAGCAGCTTTTCCTCGAACCCACAGGGGACCCAGTACTTC
NA	NA	TRBV10-2	TRBJ2-7	CASRTSRDSYEQYF	TGCGCCAGCAGAACTAGCCGAGACTCCTACGAGCAGTACTTC
NA	NA	TRBV6-1	TRBJ2-3	CASSADSSTDTQYF	TGTGCCAGCAGTGCGGACTCTAGCACAGATACGCAGTATTTT
TRBD2	NA	TRBV5-4	TRBJ2-5	CASSLGGAGHQETQYF	TGTGCCAGCAGCTTGGGTGGAGCGGGGCACCAAGAGACCCAGTACTTC
TRBD1	NA	TRBV7-8	TRBJ1-5	CASSPDPGQGPPQHF	TGTGCCAGCAGCCCGGATCCGGGACAGGGGCCGCCCCAGCATTTT
NA	NA	TRBV5-4	TRBJ2-2	CASSAPGTPTGELFF	TGTGCCAGCAGCGCCCCCGGGACACCAACCGGGGAGCTGTTTTTT
NA	NA	TRBV29-1	TRBJ2-2	CSVVAGELFF	TGCAGCGTAGTCGCCGGGGAGCTGTTTTTT
NA	few	TRBV28	TRBJ2-1	CASSAGGRSEQFF	TGTGCCAGCAGTGCCGGGGGACGGTCTGAGCAGTTCTTC
NA	NA	TRBV6-6	TRBJ1-4	CASSYSGGEEKLFF	TGTGCCAGCAGTTACTCAGGGGGGGAAGAAAAACTGTTTTTT
NA	NA	TRBV7-8	TRBJ2-7	CASARTAPSYEQYF	TGTGCCAGCGCTAGGACAGCACCCTCCTACGAGCAGTACTTC
TRBD1	NA	TRBV29-1	TRBJ1-5	CSVGTGGQPQHF	TGCAGCGTTGGGACAGGGGGCCAGCCCCAGCATTTT
NA	few	TRBV5-8	TRBJ1-2	CASSFGVSYGYTF	TGTGCCAGCAGCTTCGGCGTGTCATATGGCTACACCTTC
TRBD1	NA	TRBV5-6	TRBJ2-7	CASSSGTGANSYEQYF	TGTGCCAGCAGCTCCGGGACAGGAGCTAATTCCTACGAGCAGTACTTC
TRBD2	NA	TRBV4-1	TRBJ2-2	CASSHPGLVGVGNTGELFF	TGCGCCAGCAGCCACCCGGGACTAGTGGGAGTAGGGAACACCGGGGAGCTGTTTTTT
NA	NA	TRBV13	TRBJ2-7	CASSAYRGPYEQYF	TGTGCCAGCAGCGCGTACAGAGGTCCCTACGAGCAGTACTTC
NA	NA	TRBV5-6	TRBJ2-3	CASSGGVPNTDTQYF	TGTGCCAGCAGCGGCGGGGTACCGAACACAGATACGCAGTATTTT
TRBD2	NA	TRBV28	TRBJ2-3	CASSLLAGGITDTQYF	TGTGCCAGCAGTTTACTAGCGGGGGGAATAACAGATACGCAGTATTTT
TRBD2	once	TRBV7-9	TRBJ2-3	CASSASGGDTQYF	TGTGCCAGCAGCGCTAGCGGGGGGGATACGCAGTATTTT
NA	many	TRBV5-1	TRBJ1-6	CASKGEGGGNSPLHF	TGCGCCAGCAAGGGTGAAGGGGGAGGCAATTCACCCCTCCACTTT
NA	few	TRBV28	TRBJ1-2	CASSQGYSGSGYTF	TGTGCCAGCAGTCAAGGATATAGTGGCTCTGGCTACACCTTC
NA	NA	TRBV4-1	TRBJ2-1	CASSKYNEQFF	TGCGCCAGCAGCAAGTACAATGAGCAGTTCTTC
NA	NA	TRBV6-1	TRBJ1-2	CASRGLTSPYAGYTF	TGTGCCAGCAGAGGTCTTACCTCTCCTTACGCGGGCTACACCTTC
NA	NA	TRBV11-3	TRBJ2-1	CASSSNGFYNEQFF	TGTGCCAGCAGCTCCAACGGGTTCTACAATGAGCAGTTCTTC
TRBD1	NA	TRBV4-1	TRBJ2-7	CASSQEVTGGFVEQYF	TGCGCCAGCAGCCAAGAGGTCACAGGGGGCTTCGTCGAGCAGTACTTC
NA	NA	TRBV6-5	TRBJ1-2	CASREVGRTFYGYTF	TGTGCCAGCAGGGAGGTGGGACGGACGTTCTATGGCTACACCTTC
NA	NA	TRBV7-2	TRBJ2-5	CASSSQETQYF	TGTGCCAGCAGCTCGCAGGAGACCCAGTACTTC
NA	NA	TRBV19	TRBJ1-5	CASSIGLHQPQHF	TGTGCCAGTAGTATCGGATTACATCAGCCCCAGCATTTT
TRBD1	NA	TRBV28	TRBJ1-2	CASSPGTGGLRYGYTF	TGTGCCAGCAGCCCCGGGACAGGGGGCTTGCGCTATGGCTACACCTTC
NA	NA	TRBV14	TRBJ2-3	CASSEGPREQYF	TGTGCCAGCAGTGAGGGCCCCAGGGAGCAGTATTTT
TRBD2	NA	TRBV28	TRBJ2-7	CASSSSGSSYEQYF	TGTGCCAGCAGTTCCAGCGGGAGTTCCTACGAGCAGTACTTC
NA	NA	TRBV7-2	TRBJ1-2	CASSLISVGYTF	TGTGCCAGCAGCTTGATCAGCGTCGGCTACACCTTC
NA	NA	TRBV7-9	TRBJ2-1	CASSRDLRGNEQFF	TGTGCCAGCAGCCGGGACCTACGAGGGAATGAGCAGTTCTTC
NA	NA	TRBV7-2	TRBJ1-3	CASSSFMPGNTIYF	TGTGCCAGCAGCTCCTTTATGCCCGGAAACACCATATATTTT
NA	NA	TRBV29-1	TRBJ1-2	CSVEPPNYGYTF	TGCAGCGTCGAACCCCCCAACTATGGCTACACCTTC
NA	NA	TRBV5-6	TRBJ2-7	CASSLGAGRVEQYF	TGTGCCAGCAGCTTGGGGGCGGGACGGGTCGAGCAGTACTTC
NA	once	TRBV5-5	TRBJ2-2	CASSLARAANTGELFF	TGTGCCAGCAGCTTGGCCAGGGCCGCGAACACCGGGGAGCTGTTTTTT
NA	few	TRBV7-9	TRBJ1-5	CASSLGDRSGQPQHF	TGTGCCAGCAGCTTAGGAGACAGGTCGGGTCAGCCCCAGCATTTT